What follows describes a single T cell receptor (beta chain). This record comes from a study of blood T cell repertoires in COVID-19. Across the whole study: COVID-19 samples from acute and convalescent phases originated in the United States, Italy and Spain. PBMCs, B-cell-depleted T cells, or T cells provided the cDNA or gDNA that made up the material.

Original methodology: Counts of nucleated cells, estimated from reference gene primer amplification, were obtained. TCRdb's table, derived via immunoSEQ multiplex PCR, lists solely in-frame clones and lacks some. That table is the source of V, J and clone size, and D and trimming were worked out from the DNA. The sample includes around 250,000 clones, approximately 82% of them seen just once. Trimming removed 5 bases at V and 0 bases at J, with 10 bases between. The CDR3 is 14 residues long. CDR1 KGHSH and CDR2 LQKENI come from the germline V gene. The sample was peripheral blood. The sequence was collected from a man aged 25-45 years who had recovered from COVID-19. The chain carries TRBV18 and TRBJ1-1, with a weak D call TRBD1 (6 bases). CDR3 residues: CASSTPGVNTEAFF. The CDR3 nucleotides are TGTGCCAGCTCAACCCCAGGGGTGAACACTGAAGCTTTCTTT.